The 16 T cell receptor beta chains listed next were all sequenced from one sample in a study of human T cells and chemical hapten exposure. TCRdb called the RACE reads again in MiXCR, with one record for every CDR3 protein. The sample holds tens of thousands of distinct CDR3 sequences, 9.9% seen once. Described time point: patch test 2, 6 weeks after DPC sensitization. Treatment defined: therapeutic diphenylcyclopropenone sensitization with weekly scalp DPC. Sequenced here: whole blood, sampled in connection with sensitization to the hapten diphenylcyclopropenone (DPC). Receptors originate from a woman aged 45-60 years with alopecia areata. Some clones in this sample may be carry-over from other donors' samples.

This clonotype came up many times. This chain connects TRBV5-4 to TRBJ2-7, with TRBD2 as a possible D gene (5 bases). Per the germline V gene, CDR1 is SGHNT and CDR2 is YYREEE (reference sequence). The V gene lost 4 bases and the J gene lost 2 bases, with 10 bases spanning the gap. This CDR3 spans 13 amino acids. The DNA of the CDR3 is TGTGCCAGCAGCACCGGACTGACCTACGAGCAGTACTTC. The encoded protein is CASSTGLTYEQYF.

This rearrangement joins TRBV4-2 to TRBJ2-3; 9 nucleotides agree with TRBD2. This CDR3 is built from 21 residues. Trimming removed 2 bases from V and 1 base from J; junction bases left unmatched: 19. Germline lookup yields CDR1 LGHNA and CDR2 YNFKEQ. This CDR3 reads CASSQKNSGAGLALGTDTQYF. DNA for the CDR3: TGTGCCAGCAGCCAAAAAAACTCGGGCGCGGGACTAGCACTTGGCACAGATACGCAGTATTTT.

This clonotype has at least ten counts. The chain joins TRBV10-3 to TRBJ1-1; unclear D gene. Trimming took 0 bases from V and 6 from J, leaving 14 bases between them. The CDR3 loop spans 15 amino acids. Germline V CDR1 and CDR2: ENHRY, SYGVKD. The CDR3 here is CAISESIGSLAEAFF. The DNA for the CDR3 is TGTGCCATCAGTGAGTCGATAGGGAGTTTAGCTGAAGCTTTCTTT.

This clonotype was recorded a few times. The chain joins TRBV24-1 to TRBJ1-2; D is uncertain. Trimming stripped 0 bases from V and 8 bases from J, with 9 bases between. The CDR3 length is 13 residues. CDR1 and CDR2 from the germline V gene are KGHDR and SFDVKD. DNA for the CDR3: TGTGCCACCAGTGATTTGTCCGTGGGAGGCTACACCTTC. Translation: CATSDLSVGGYTF.

This clonotype showed up many times. This rearrangement joins TRBV7-2 to TRBJ1-2; D is perhaps TRBD1 (6 bases). Germline CDR1 and CDR2: SGHTA and FQGNSA. V dropped 5 bases and J dropped 8 bases, with 21 bases sitting between them. This CDR3 spans 15 amino acids. CDR3 DNA sequence: TGTGCCAGCAGCACTAGACAGGCTCCCTCGGAGGGCTACACCTTC. This encodes CASSTRQAPSEGYTF.

This clonotype was found many times. The V call is TRBV6-2 or TRBV6-3, the J call TRBJ2-7; perhaps TRBD2 as D (6 bases). Germline V gene sequence: CDR1 MNHEY, CDR2 SVGEGT. Trimming removed 6 bases at V and 5 bases at J, with 20 bases between. The CDR3 spans 15 residues. CDR3 nucleotides: TGTGCCAGCAGGAACGCAGGGACTCGGCATGACGAGCAGTACTTC. Its translation: CASRNAGTRHDEQYF.

In this sample, this clonotype turned up many times. V is TRBV12-3 or TRBV12-4 and J is TRBJ2-1, with 13 nucleotides matching TRBD2. This CDR3 is built from 18 residues. The V and J ends lost 8 bases and 9 bases, in that order; junction bases with no gene match: 19. The CDR3 region has the DNA TGTGCCAGCGTACCCCAAAGTTCAGGACTAGCGGGGGTCGCTGAGCAGTTCTTC. This encodes CASVPQSSGLAGVAEQFF.

This clonotype was seen more than once but under ten times. The chain couples TRBV6-2 or TRBV6-3 to TRBJ1-2; D remains ambiguous. The CDR3 covers 12 residues. Per the germline V gene, CDR1 is MNHEY and CDR2 is SVGEGT. V dropped 7 bases and J dropped 4 bases, with 10 bases sitting between them. The CDR3 sequence is CASTPSGYGYTF. The CDR3 DNA sequence: TGTGCCAGCACCCCGTCGGGCTATGGCTACACCTTC.

The chain joins TRBV28 to TRBJ1-1; no clear D gene. CDR3 length: 12 residues. In germline, CDR1 is MDHEN, CDR2 SYDVKM. Trimming removed 3 bases at V and 7 bases at J, with 9 bases between. CDR3 in DNA: TGTGCCAGCAGTTTGGCTACCCTTGAAGCTTTCTTT. Translated: CASSLATLEAFF.

Ten or more counts support this clonotype. The chain joins TRBV10-3 to TRBJ1-1, with 8 bases matching TRBD1. The V gene end was trimmed by 3 bases and the J gene end by 1 base; junction bases not matched to a gene: 7. CDR3 length: 16 amino acids. From germline, CDR1 is ENHRY and CDR2 SYGVKD. This CDR3 reads CAISDGQGFRNTEAFF. CDR3 in DNA: TGTGCCATCAGTGACGGACAGGGATTTAGGAACACTGAAGCTTTCTTT.

This clonotype was detected only a few times. The rearrangement joins TRBV3-1 to TRBJ1-5; TRBD1 is a possible D gene (6 bases). The germline V gene has CDR1 LGHDT and CDR2 YNNKEL (reference sequence). V lost 4 bases and J lost 6, with 16 bases in between. The CDR3 is made up of 15 amino acids. The CDR3 loop is CASSLRPGGGQPQHF. The CDR3 bases are TGTGCCAGCAGCCTCAGACCGGGGGGCGGTCAGCCCCAGCATTTT.

This clonotype came up a few times. The CDR3: CASRSSGASTDTQYF. The CDR3 nucleotides read TGTGCCAGCAGGAGTAGCGGCGCTAGCACAGATACGCAGTATTTT. V is TRBV12-3 or TRBV12-4 and J is TRBJ2-3, with D perhaps TRBD2 (6 bases). The V and J ends lost 6 bases and 0 bases respectively, with 13 bases between them. The CDR3 sequence is 15 residues long.

The chain combines TRBV21-1 with TRBJ1-1; whether TRBD1, the table's D call, matches the DNA was not checked. TRBV21-1 is reported as a pseudogene. CDR3 length: 18 amino acids. The DNA of the CDR3 is TGTGCCAGCAGCAAAGCCGCAGTTCAGGGGGTCATGAACACTGAAGCTTTCTTT. This sequence encodes CASSKAAVQGVMNTEAFF.

This clonotype was picked up many times. The chain has TRBV11-1 and TRBJ2-1; D is uncertain. CDR1 and CDR2 (germline): SGHAT, FQDESV (reference sequence). The CDR3 runs to 13 residues. The V end was cut by 0 bases, the J end by 6 bases, with 6 bases between. For the CDR3, the DNA is TGTGCCAGCAGCTTAGCGAACCGCAATGAGCAGTTCTTC. Translated: CASSLANRNEQFF.

This clonotype came up many times. This sequence joins TRBV4-2 and TRBJ1-1; 7 bases map to TRBD1. Germline lookup yields CDR1 LGHNA and CDR2 YNFKEQ. The CDR3 is 15 residues long. V was pared by 3 bases and J by 0 bases, with 4 bases of the junction left unmatched. The CDR3 coding sequence is TGTGCCAGCAGCCATGCGGGACAGCTGAACACTGAAGCTTTCTTT. Encoded protein: CASSHAGQLNTEAFF.

This clonotype was seen ten or more times. This chain uses TRBV5-1 with TRBJ2-1; D remains unclear. Germline V gives CDR1 SGHRS, CDR2 YFSETQ. This CDR3 has 13 residues. Trimming pared 7 bases from V and 4 bases from J, leaving 12 bases between. CDR3 in amino acids: CASSPGRYNEQFF. Here the CDR3 DNA reads TGCGCCAGCTCTCCCGGACGGTACAATGAGCAGTTCTTC.